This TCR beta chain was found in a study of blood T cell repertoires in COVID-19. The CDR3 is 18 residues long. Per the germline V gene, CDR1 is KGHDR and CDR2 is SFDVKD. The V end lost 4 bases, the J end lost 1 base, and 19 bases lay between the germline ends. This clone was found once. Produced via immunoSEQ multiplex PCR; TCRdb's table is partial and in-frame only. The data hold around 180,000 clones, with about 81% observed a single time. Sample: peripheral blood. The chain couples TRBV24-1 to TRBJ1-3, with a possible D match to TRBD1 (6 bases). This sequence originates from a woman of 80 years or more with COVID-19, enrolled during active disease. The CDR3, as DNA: TGTGCCACCAGTGAATACCGGACAGTAAGCTTTTCTGGAAACACCATATATTTT. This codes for CATSEYRTVSFSGNTIYF.